One and the same sample provided the 18 T cell receptor beta chains below, sequenced in a study of blood T cell repertoires in COVID-19. Measured with immunoSEQ multiplex PCR; TCRdb has only the in-frame clones, and not every one. The sample consists of 25,000 to 35,000 clones, about 86% of them appearing once. Sequenced: peripheral blood. These receptors were collected from a human donor with active COVID-19. The donor label of this sample is uncertain.

The chain has TRBV10-1 and TRBJ1-1; D not resolved. The V gene's germline CDR1 is WNHNN and CDR2 SYGVQD (reference sequence). V shed 0 bases and J shed 7 bases, with 6 bases lying between them. The CDR3 length is 12 residues. DNA of the CDR3: TGCGCCAGCAGTGAGTCTCGGGGTGAAGCTTTCTTT. It yields the protein CASSESRGEAFF.

This chain's CDR3 is CASSDASGGAYNEQFF. In DNA form, the CDR3 reads TGCGCCAGCAGTGATGCAAGCGGGGGGGCCTACAATGAGCAGTTCTTC. V is TRBV10-1 and J is TRBJ2-1, with TRBD2 identical over 10 bases. The V segment lost 3 bases and the J segment 2 bases; nucleotides outside the gene matches: 4. This CDR3 is 16 amino acids long. CDR1 WNHNN and CDR2 SYGVQD come from the germline V gene (reference sequence).

The rearrangement links TRBV3-1 (or the pseudogene TRBV3-2) to TRBJ2-3, with 12 bases identical to TRBD2. CDR3 length: 17 residues. Germline V gene data show CDR1 as LGHDT and CDR2 as YNNKEL (reference sequence). V shed 4 bases and J 0 bases; nucleotides not matched to a gene: 5. This CDR3 is CASSRRTSGISTDTQYF. The CDR3 coding sequence is TGTGCCAGCAGCCGAAGGACTAGCGGGATAAGCACAGATACGCAGTATTTT.

V is TRBV3-1 (or the pseudogene TRBV3-2) and J is TRBJ2-7; 7 positions agree with TRBD2. The CDR3 sequence is 14 residues long. Germline V gene sequence: CDR1 LGHDT, CDR2 YNNKEL (reference sequence). After removal of 5 bases from V and 7 bases from J, the junction contained 11 bases not matched to a gene. CDR3 sequence reads: CASSDSGSRGEQYF. CDR3 nucleotides: TGTGCCAGCAGCGATAGCGGGTCGAGGGGAGAGCAGTACTTC.

Only a few counts were recorded for this clone. This rearrangement joins TRBV4-2 to TRBJ2-3; D gene ambiguous. The CDR3 extends over 16 amino acids. V lost 0 bases and J lost 2, with 12 bases in between. Germline V gene lookup returns CDR1 LGHNA and CDR2 YNFKEQ. The CDR3 nucleotides are TGTGCCAGCAGCCAAGATTGGCAGAAGTACACAGATACGCAGTATTTT. Translation: CASSQDWQKYTDTQYF.

The chain employs TRBV6-1 and TRBJ1-4; no clear D. The CDR3 covers 15 residues. V lost 2 bases to trimming and J lost 3 bases, with 10 bases between them. Germline-derived CDR1 and CDR2 are MNHNS and SASEGT. CDR3 nucleotide sequence: TGTGCCAGCAGTGAATCGAGGGCGGCTAATGAAAAACTGTTTTTT. It specifies CASSESRAANEKLFF.

This chain connects TRBV7-4 to TRBJ1-3, with D maybe TRBD1 (5 bases). The CDR3 covers 17 residues. Trimming left V 3 bases short and J 0 bases short, with 15 bases between. CDR1 is SGHVT and CDR2 is SQSDAQ in the germline V gene. This CDR3 is CASSLRGPTISGNTIYF. The CDR3 DNA reads TGTGCCAGCAGCTTGCGGGGACCGACAATCTCTGGAAACACCATATATTTT.

The chain recombines TRBV11-3 with TRBJ1-3; perhaps TRBD1 as D (5 bases). Germline values: CDR1 SGHNT, CDR2 YENEEA. The CDR3 loop spans 16 amino acids. Trimming removed 8 bases at V and 8 bases at J, with 25 bases between. CDR3 amino acids: CASGAWMGWGLDTIYF. In DNA, the CDR3 is TGTGCCAGCGGCGCCTGGATGGGATGGGGCCTGGACACCATATATTTT.

The chain employs TRBV7-2 and TRBJ2-5; the match to TRBD2 covers 7 bases. The J segment lost 3 bases and the V segment lost 6 bases, leaving 7 bases of the junction unmatched. Germline V CDR1 and CDR2: SGHTA, FQGNSA. This CDR3 spans 14 amino acids. CDR3 region: CASRPQRGKETQYF. In DNA, the CDR3 is TGTGCCAGCAGACCCCAGCGGGGAAAAGAGACCCAGTACTTC. The full variable domain, rest sourced from reference TRBV7-2 and TRBJ2-5, is GAGVSQSPSNKVTEKGKDVELRCDPISGHTALYWYRQSLGQGLEFLIYFQGNSAPDKSGLPSDRFSAERTGGSVSTLTIQRTQQEDSAVYLCASRPQRGKETQYFGPGTRLLVL.

This clone was found a few times. This chain connects TRBV7-6 to TRBJ2-7; tentatively, D is TRBD1 (5 bases). Trimming cost V 1 base and J 2 bases, with 12 bases left between them. CDR1 SGHVS and CDR2 FNYEAQ come from the germline V gene. The CDR3 totals 15 residues. CDR3 sequence reads: CASSLGAGSPYEQYF. CDR3 nucleotides: TGTGCCAGCAGCTTAGGGGCAGGGTCCCCCTACGAGCAGTACTTC.

The V call is TRBV12-3 or TRBV12-4, the J call TRBJ2-5; 7 positions match TRBD2. The CDR3 contains 13 residues. V lost 6 bases to trimming and J lost 5 bases; unmatched junction nucleotides: 6. The CDR3 DNA reads TGTGCCAGCAGCCGCGGGAGTCGGGAGACCCAGTACTTC. Amino acids: CASSRGSRETQYF.

This chain uses TRBV5-1 with TRBJ2-7, with D possibly being TRBD1 (6 bases). The CDR3 extends over 14 amino acids. Trimming left V 3 bases short and J 1 base short, with 11 bases between. Germline values: CDR1 SGHRS, CDR2 YFSETQ. CDR3: CASSYGTPSYEQYF. For the CDR3, the DNA is TGCGCCAGCAGCTACGGGACACCTTCCTACGAGCAGTACTTC.

CDR3 region: CASSGTGTGNYGYTF. Written as DNA, the CDR3 is TGCGCCAGCAGCGGCACCGGGACAGGAAACTATGGCTACACCTTC. The chain carries TRBV5-1 and TRBJ1-2; 8 bases fit TRBD1. The CDR3 loop spans 15 amino acids. Unmatched junction bases numbered 7, after V lost 4 bases and J lost 2 bases. The germline V gene has CDR1 SGHRS and CDR2 YFSETQ.

This clone was seen once. This sequence joins TRBV9 and TRBJ2-1; 10 bases are shared with TRBD2. The germline V gene encodes CDR1 SGDLS and CDR2 YYNGEE. The CDR3 spans 17 residues. Trimming cost V 1 base and J 3 bases; bases outside gene matches: 7. CDR3 sequence reads: CASSVQAAGGGYNEQFF. The CDR3 DNA is TGTGCCAGCAGCGTACAGGCAGCGGGAGGGGGCTACAATGAGCAGTTCTTC.

The J gene is TRBJ1-2, the V gene TRBV4-2; D might be TRBD1 (5 bases). Germline CDR1 is LGHNA and CDR2 is YNFKEQ. The CDR3 totals 15 residues. Trimming shortened V by 0 bases and J by 1 base, and 9 bases separated the two germline ends. CDR3 residues: CASSQDGAGNYGYTF. The CDR3 nucleotides are TGTGCCAGCAGCCAAGATGGGGCCGGTAACTATGGCTACACCTTC.

The chain carries TRBV19 and TRBJ1-1; D perhaps matches TRBD1 (5 bases). Germline-derived CDR1 and CDR2 are LNHDA and SQIVND (reference sequence). This CDR3 has 16 residues. V lost 1 base to trimming and J lost 1 base, with 13 bases between them. The CDR3 loop reads CASSIGRGGENTEAFF. The CDR3 DNA follows: TGTGCCAGTAGTATAGGGAGGGGCGGTGAGAACACTGAAGCTTTCTTT.

The count of this clone is one. V gene TRBV11-3 combines with J gene TRBJ2-7; a possible D gene is TRBD2 (5 bases). Trimming cost V 8 bases and J 1 base, with 15 bases left between them. Germline V gene lookup returns CDR1 SGHNT and CDR2 YENEEA. The CDR3 contains 14 residues. CDR3 region: CASCPKRGSYEQYF. CDR3 nucleotide sequence: TGTGCCAGCTGCCCTAAAAGAGGGTCCTACGAGCAGTACTTC.

J is TRBJ1-4 and V is TRBV7-8; D is undetermined. This CDR3 is built from 15 residues. V shed 1 base and J shed 4 bases, with 10 bases lying between them. Germline V gene data show CDR1 as SGHVS and CDR2 as FQNEAQ. Written as DNA, the CDR3 is TGTGCCAGCAGCTTAGGTTGGGCCCATAATGAAAAACTGTTTTTT. Translation: CASSLGWAHNEKLFF.